The 29 T cell receptor beta chains below come from one sample, sequenced in a study of T cells in Graves' hyperthyroidism and ophthalmopathy. It was RNA transcripts that yielded the amplified TCR beta CDR3 regions. HTBI primers were the set used in a first-round RT-PCR of the TCR CDR3. A single record per CDR3 protein comes from TCRdb applying MiXCR to the multiplex PCR reads. This sample yields fewer than 600,000 distinct CDR3 sequences, of which around 15% are seen a single time; roughly 13% belongs to the top ten. Material: blood. The receptors stem from a woman in her forties with Graves' hyperthyroidism.

The chain employs TRBV28 and TRBJ2-2; TRBD2 matches at 9 bases. The CDR3 consists of 18 residues. Germline V gene data show CDR1 as MDHEN and CDR2 as SYDVKM. The trim removed 5 bases at V and 8 bases at J, leaving 18 bases unmatched. CDR3 coding DNA: TGTGCCAGCAGTCTTCTACCGACTAGCGGATCCCCACTGGGGGAGCTGTTTTTT. Amino acids: CASSLLPTSGSPLGELFF.

This clonotype was detected many times. The rearrangement links TRBV20-1 to TRBJ2-1; 10 bases agree with TRBD2. Germline trimming cut 4 bases from V and 7 bases from J; bases unmatched to any gene: 10. The CDR3 extends over 15 amino acids. Per the germline V gene, CDR1 is DFQATT and CDR2 is SNEGSKA (reference sequence). CDR3 bases: TGCAGTGCTACTAGCGGGAGCTTGGGTAGAAATGAGCAGTTCTTC. Protein product: CSATSGSLGRNEQFF.

The J gene is TRBJ1-5, the V gene TRBV20-1; D call uncertain. This CDR3 contains 14 residues. V was trimmed by 4 bases and J by 0 bases, leaving 10 bases between them. Germline V lookup: CDR1 DFQATT, CDR2 SNEGSKA (reference sequence). The CDR3 nucleotides are TGCAGTGCTATAGACGGGCCTAGCAATCAGCCCCAGCATTTT. Protein product: CSAIDGPSNQPQHF.

This clonotype was observed a single time. CDR3 residues: CSAWTSGRANTQYF. CDR3 coding DNA: TGCAGTGCGTGGACTAGCGGGAGAGCAAATACGCAGTATTTT. The chain carries TRBV20-1 and TRBJ2-3; 13 positions match TRBD2. Per the germline V gene, CDR1 is DFQATT and CDR2 is SNEGSKA (reference sequence). The length of the CDR3 is 14 residues. The V segment lost 6 bases and the J segment 7 bases; nucleotides outside the gene matches: 7.

The chain links TRBV6-5 to TRBJ2-5, with 8 bases fitting TRBD2. V trimming: 4 bases; J trimming: 4 bases; junction bases outside the gene matches: 11. Germline V gene lookup returns CDR1 MNHEY and CDR2 SVGAGI. The CDR3 extends over 16 amino acids. The CDR3 loop is CASSFAPGTRRETQYF. DNA for the CDR3: TGTGCCAGCAGTTTCGCCCCCGGGACTAGGCGAGAGACCCAGTACTTC.

This clonotype was picked up a small number of times. This chain links TRBV11-2 with TRBJ2-5, with D possibly matching TRBD1 (5 bases). Looked up from germline, CDR1 is SGHAT and CDR2 is FQNNGV. Trimming removed 0 bases at V and 5 bases at J, with 7 bases between. The CDR3 covers 13 residues. The CDR3: CASSLDQGETQYF. The CDR3 region has the DNA TGTGCCAGCAGCTTAGATCAGGGCGAGACCCAGTACTTC.

There are many counts of this clonotype. The chain has TRBV7-9 and TRBJ2-7; D possibly corresponds to TRBD1 (5 bases). The CDR3 runs to 14 residues. Germline CDR1 reads SEHNR; CDR2 reads FQNEAQ (reference sequence). Trimming pared 6 bases from V and 2 bases from J, leaving 14 bases between. The CDR3 sequence: CASRRETAPYEQYF. DNA for the CDR3: TGTGCCAGCAGACGAGAGACAGCTCCCTACGAGCAGTACTTC.

This clonotype was counted at least ten times. V usage is TRBV28 and J usage is TRBJ1-1, with D possibly being TRBD1 (5 bases). V lost 3 bases and J lost 1, with 15 bases in between. Germline V gene lookup returns CDR1 MDHEN and CDR2 SYDVKM. CDR3 length: 16 residues. The CDR3 DNA reads as TGTGCCAGCAGTTTTGCGGGGGACGGTAGGAACACTGAAGCTTTCTTT. This gives the protein CASSFAGDGRNTEAFF.

This clonotype was counted only a few times. This chain joins TRBV7-3 and TRBJ2-2; TRBD2 aligns across 8 bases. Germline CDR1 SGHTA, CDR2 FQGTGA. The CDR3 spans 16 residues. Trimming cost V 4 bases and J 4 bases; bases outside gene matches: 8. As DNA, the CDR3 is TGTGCCAGCAGCTCCCTCCGGGGGGGGGGCACCGGGGAGCTGTTTTTT. It specifies CASSSLRGGGTGELFF.

For the CDR3, the DNA is TGTGCCAGCAGCCCCCCGGATGGGGGAACTGAAGCTTTCTTT. This translates into CASSPPDGGTEAFF. The V and J genes are TRBV12-3 or TRBV12-4 and TRBJ1-1; tentative D call: TRBD1 (5 bases). The CDR3 length is 14 residues. The V gene lost 6 bases and the J gene lost 5 bases, with 16 bases spanning the gap.

This clonotype was seen more than once but under ten times. One base away lies a much larger clone, so this may be a sequencing read error. V is TRBV2 and J is TRBJ1-4; the D is unclear. Trimming took 1 base from V and 6 from J, leaving 12 bases between them. This CDR3 contains 15 residues. From germline, CDR1 is SNHLY and CDR2 FYNNEI. The CDR3 protein is CASSEDGGGDEKLFF. CDR3 nucleotide sequence: TGTGCCAGCAGTGAAGATGGTGGTGGAGATGAAAAACTGTTTTTT.

The gene calls are TRBV19 and TRBJ2-5; 8 bases agree with TRBD2. The V and J ends lost 5 bases and 8 bases, in that order; junction bases with no gene match: 16. The CDR3 is 16 residues long. Germline CDR1 and CDR2: LNHDA and SQIVND (reference sequence). CDR3: CASSSFSGTAGETQYF. DNA of the CDR3: TGTGCCAGTAGTTCCTTCTCCGGTACAGCGGGAGAAACCCAGTACTTC.

This clonotype has a handful of counts. J is TRBJ2-1 and V is TRBV7-2; D unclear. The CDR3 sequence is 15 residues long. CDR1 is SGHTA, CDR2 FQGNSA, per germline. V was cut by 1 base and J by 4 bases, with 11 bases left in between. CDR3 sequence: CASSLVGAFYNEQFF. CDR3 DNA sequence: TGTGCCAGCAGCTTAGTGGGCGCATTTTACAATGAGCAGTTCTTC.

This chain links TRBV5-1 with TRBJ2-5; 9 nucleotides agree with TRBD1. The ends lost 3 bases at V and 7 bases at J; junction bases unmatched: 13. The CDR3 extends over 16 amino acids. CDR1 and CDR2 from the germline V gene are SGHRS and YFSETQ. This chain's CDR3 is CASSSTLGQGRGTQYF. The DNA for the CDR3 is TGCGCCAGCAGCTCGACCCTGGGACAGGGACGGGGGACCCAGTACTTC.

This clonotype was seen ten or more times. The V call is TRBV7-9, the J call TRBJ2-3; TRBD2 matches 7 bases. Per the germline V gene, CDR1 is SEHNR and CDR2 is FQNEAQ (reference sequence). Trimming removed 4 bases from V and 6 bases from J; junction bases left unmatched: 10. The CDR3 contains 15 residues. The CDR3 DNA reads as TGTGCCAGCAGCTCACTTAGCGGGCGGGGCGATACGCAGTATTTT. It yields the protein CASSSLSGRGDTQYF.

This clonotype has a count of ten or more. This chain joins TRBV10-2 and TRBJ2-5; 7 nucleotides line up with TRBD1. With V trimmed by 0 bases and J by 5 bases, 12 bases remained unmatched. Germline values: CDR1 WSHSY, CDR2 SAAADI. The CDR3 totals 17 residues. The CDR3 nucleotides are TGCGCCAGCAGTGAGTCGATGTTCCAGGGGGATACGGAGACCCAGTACTTC. Protein sequence: CASSESMFQGDTETQYF.

This clonotype was recorded many times. The DNA of the CDR3 is TGTGCCAGCTCACCACGCGCCGGTCTGGACACTGAAGCTTTCTTT. It yields the protein CASSPRAGLDTEAFF. The chain joins TRBV18 to TRBJ1-1; D ambiguous. From germline, CDR1 is KGHSH and CDR2 LQKENI. This CDR3 has 15 residues. Trimming shortened V by 1 base and J by 3 bases, and 12 bases separated the two germline ends.

On this clonotype: A read error may explain this, as a much larger clone is one base away. The chain recombines TRBV28 with TRBJ1-5; D is undetermined. Deletions cut 6 bases from V and 0 bases from J, with 3 bases between. The CDR3 consists of 12 residues. Germline V lookup: CDR1 MDHEN, CDR2 SYDVKM. The CDR3 nucleotides are TGTGCCAGCAGGCGTAGCAATCAGCCCCAGCATTTT. This gives the protein CASRRSNQPQHF.

This clonotype was counted ten times or more. The rearrangement links TRBV20-1 to TRBJ1-5, with TRBD1 identical over 7 bases. Germline assignment: CDR1 DFQATT and CDR2 SNEGSKA (reference sequence). This CDR3 is built from 15 residues. Trimming at V came to 2 bases and at J to 7 bases, leaving 11 bases not matched to a gene. This CDR3 reads CSARQRDRASQPQHF. CDR3 nucleotide sequence: TGCAGTGCTAGACAAAGAGACAGGGCGAGCCAGCCCCAGCATTTT.

This clonotype appeared many times. The chain uses TRBV28 and TRBJ2-2, with D unclear. Trimming took off 4 bases at V and 6 bases at J, with 18 bases between the two ends. Per germline, CDR1 MDHEN and CDR2 SYDVKM. The CDR3 length is 16 residues. The CDR3 DNA reads as TGTGCCAGCAGTTCCCTAGGGCCGGGTAGTTCCGGGGAGCTGTTTTTT. It translates to CASSSLGPGSSGELFF.

This sequence joins TRBV4-1 and TRBJ1-1; 10 bases fit TRBD1. CDR1 and CDR2 (germline): MGHRA, YSYEKL. This CDR3 contains 15 residues. V lost 4 bases to trimming and J lost 7 bases; unmatched junction nucleotides: 9. CDR3 region: CASSPLWTGGNEAFF. CDR3 nucleotides: TGCGCCAGCAGCCCCTTGTGGACAGGGGGGAATGAAGCTTTCTTT.

This clonotype was observed a single time. The CDR3 reads CASSEHGTGGLNEQFF. The CDR3 nucleotides are TGTGCCAGCAGTGAGCACGGGACAGGGGGCTTGAATGAGCAGTTCTTC. The chain is built from TRBV25-1 and TRBJ2-1; 12 bases map to TRBD1. Trimming removed 3 bases from V and 7 bases from J; junction bases left unmatched: 7. The CDR3 covers 16 residues. CDR1 MGHDK and CDR2 SYGVNS come from the germline V gene. Supplemented by reference TRBV25-1 and TRBJ2-1, the full variable domain reads EADIYQTPRYLVIGTGKKITLECSQTMGHDKMYWYQQDPGMELHLIHYSYGVNSTEKGDLSSESTVSRIRTEHFPLTLESARPSHTSQYLCASSEHGTGGLNEQFFGPGTRLTVL.

This clonotype occurred many times. This chain uses TRBV12-3 or TRBV12-4 with TRBJ2-3, with TRBD1 matching 11 bases. The CDR3 runs 16 residues. Trimming cost V 3 bases and J 2 bases; bases outside gene matches: 4. CDR3 sequence: CASSLGDRGVTDTQYF. CDR3 coding DNA: TGTGCCAGCAGTTTGGGGGACAGGGGGGTCACAGATACGCAGTATTTT.

This clonotype was found many times. The chain has TRBV30 and TRBJ2-2, with D unresolved. CDR1 and CDR2 (germline): GTSNPN, SVGIG (reference sequence). The V end was cut by 5 bases, the J end by 4 bases, with 8 bases between. This CDR3 contains 12 residues. Written as DNA, the CDR3 is TGTGCCTGGGGCTTAGTCACCGGGGAGCTGTTTTTT. Translation gives CAWGLVTGELFF.

This clonotype was found many times. This chain uses TRBV5-1 with TRBJ1-2; no firm D call. Germline values: CDR1 SGHRS, CDR2 YFSETQ. V was shortened by 4 bases and J by 14 bases, with 21 bases between the two germline ends. The CDR3 contains 13 residues. CDR3 DNA sequence: TGCGCCAGCAGCCCATCCCCTGACGGAGCTAAGACCTTC. Translating gives CASSPSPDGAKTF.

The chain recombines TRBV19 with TRBJ1-2; no firm D call. Germline CDR1 reads LNHDA; CDR2 reads SQIVND (reference sequence). Trimming cost V 8 bases and J 3 bases, with 19 bases left between them. The CDR3 has 15 residues. The CDR3 region has the DNA TGTGCCAGTTCAGATTCGGGGATAGCCCACTATGGCTACACCTTC. Encoded protein: CASSDSGIAHYGYTF.

This clonotype was seen many times. The genes are TRBV11-2 and TRBJ2-1, with TRBD2 identical over 10 bases. Germline CDR1 and CDR2: SGHAT and FQNNGV. The CDR3 has 13 amino acids. Germline trimming cut 5 bases from V and 9 bases from J; bases unmatched to any gene: 4. The CDR3 here is CASSPTSGIEQFF. The CDR3 DNA reads TGTGCCAGCAGCCCCACTAGCGGGATTGAGCAGTTCTTC.

This clonotype showed up many times. The J gene is TRBJ2-7, the V gene TRBV27, with TRBD1 as a possible D gene (6 bases). The V and J ends lost 8 bases and 0 bases respectively, with 8 bases between them. From germline, CDR1 is MNHEY and CDR2 SMNVEV (reference sequence). The CDR3 has 12 residues. CDR3 loop: CASGQYSYEQYF. For the CDR3, the DNA is TGTGCCAGCGGACAGTACTCCTACGAGCAGTACTTC.

This clonotype was recorded at least ten times. The V gene is TRBV28, the J gene TRBJ2-5, with a tentative D call TRBD1 (5 bases). The V end was cut by 10 bases, the J end by 10 bases, with 19 bases between. In germline, CDR1 is MDHEN, CDR2 SYDVKM. The CDR3 is 12 residues long. The CDR3 is CATRQRDGVQYF. The DNA for the CDR3 is TGTGCCACAAGACAGCGAGATGGTGTCCAGTACTTC.